This T cell receptor beta chain comes out of a study of blood T cell repertoires in COVID-19. CDR1 is MNHEY and CDR2 is SVGEGT in the germline V gene. V was trimmed by 3 bases and J by 2 bases, leaving 8 bases between them. CDR3 length: 13 residues. TCRdb's copy holds only in-frame clones and misses some; the assay was immunoSEQ multiplex PCR. The table includes approximately 330,000 clones, approximately 86% detected once. The gene calls are TRBV6-2 or TRBV6-3 and TRBJ2-7; D is perhaps TRBD2 (5 bases). This clonotype was obtained from a middle-aged woman with acute COVID-19. The sample was PBMCs or T cells enriched from blood (not recorded which). The CDR3 spells CASSYLATYEQYF. The CDR3 nucleotides are TGTGCCAGCAGTTATCTAGCCACCTACGAGCAGTACTTC.